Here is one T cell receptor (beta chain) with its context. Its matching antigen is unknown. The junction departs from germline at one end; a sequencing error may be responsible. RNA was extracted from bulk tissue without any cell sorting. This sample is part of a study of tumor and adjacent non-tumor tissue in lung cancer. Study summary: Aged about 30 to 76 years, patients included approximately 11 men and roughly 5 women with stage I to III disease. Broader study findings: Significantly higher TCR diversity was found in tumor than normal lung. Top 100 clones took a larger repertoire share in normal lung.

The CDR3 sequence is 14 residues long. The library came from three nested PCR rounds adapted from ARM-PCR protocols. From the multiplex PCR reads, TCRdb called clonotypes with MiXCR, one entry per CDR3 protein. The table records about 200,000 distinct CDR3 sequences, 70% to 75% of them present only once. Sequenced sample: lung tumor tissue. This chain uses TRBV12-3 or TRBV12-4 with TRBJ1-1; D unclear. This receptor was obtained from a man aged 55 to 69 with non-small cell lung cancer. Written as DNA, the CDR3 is TGTGCCAGCAGTTTTTGGTTCTCAGACACTAAAGCTTTCTTT. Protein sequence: CASSFWFSDTKAFF.